This T cell receptor (beta chain) was captured in a study of cytomegalovirus exposure and HLA in healthy donors. The overall study: Among the 300 to 500 donors who were genotyped, about 79% fell in the genetic ancestry cluster that is associated with self-reported Caucasian donors.

Use of 60 Vbeta and 13 Jbeta primers characterized the PCR. The table came from immunoSEQ multiplex PCR; TCRdb's copy has only in-frame clones and leaves some out. There are hundreds of thousands of clones in the sample; roughly 90% occur only once, and 0.9% to 1.1% lies in the top ten. The CDR3 extends over 14 amino acids. V dropped 6 bases and J dropped 0 bases, with 8 bases sitting between them. Germline assignment: CDR1 MNHEY and CDR2 SMNVEV (reference sequence). About this clone: Its antigen is still unknown.

Study-level points and caveats: Segments of the TCR beta V type were, in most cases, productive about 90% or about 30% of the time in an earlier analysis. In a later analysis, most CMV-associated TCR beta chains appeared HLA-restricted. In a later analysis, across HLA loci, associated TCR counts were highest for DRB1, lowest for HLA-C.

This TCR was sampled from a woman in her late teens or twenties in good health and CMV-seronegative. V gene TRBV27 combines with J gene TRBJ1-4; D not resolved. The sample consisted of PBMCs. The CDR3 loop reads CASRPETTNEKLFF. The CDR3 DNA reads TGTGCCAGCAGACCAGAAACAACTAATGAAAAACTGTTTTTT.